This is a list of T cell receptor beta chains from one sample in a study of T cell responses to AZD1222 COVID-19 vaccine. Here immunoSEQ multiplex PCR was the method, and the copy in TCRdb shows in-frame clones only, minus some. The repertoire consists of around 120,000 clones, with more than 85% occurring once and the leading ten covering 4% to 6%. The specimen comprised peripheral blood, sampled 28 days after the second AZD1222 dose. All receptors derive from an adult who received the AZD1222 COVID-19 vaccine. The CDR3 runs from the conserved cysteine through the conserved F or W. A D gene is named only where the DNA matches it firmly. Size tells how often a clone was seen (once, few, many) or the class of an expanded clone, and some rows leave it out.

V gene: TRBV27
clone size: NA
D gene: NA
J gene: TRBJ2-1
CDR3 protein: CASSFRVSYNEQFF
CDR3 DNA: TGTGCCAGCAGTTTTCGGGTGTCCTACAATGAGCAGTTCTTC

V gene: TRBV28
clone size: NA
D gene: NA
J gene: TRBJ1-1
CDR3 protein: CASSFGGQNTEAFF
CDR3 DNA: TGTGCCAGCAGTTTCGGGGGGCAGAACACTGAAGCTTTCTTT

V gene: TRBV10-2
clone size: NA
D gene: TRBD2
J gene: TRBJ2-1
CDR3 protein: CASSYTPGLAGVNEQFF
CDR3 DNA: TGCGCCAGCAGTTACACCCCGGGACTAGCGGGAGTAAATGAGCAGTTCTTC

V gene: TRBV11-3
clone size: NA
D gene: NA
J gene: TRBJ1-3
CDR3 protein: CASSTRRGGASGNTIYF
CDR3 DNA: TGTGCCAGCAGCACCCGCCGGGGGGGGGCTTCTGGAAACACCATATATTTT

V gene: TRBV7-6
clone size: NA
D gene: TRBD2
J gene: TRBJ2-1
CDR3 protein: CASSAVGAGVGHEQFF
CDR3 DNA: TGTGCCAGCAGCGCTGTCGGAGCGGGAGTAGGCCATGAGCAGTTCTTC

V gene: TRBV20-1
clone size: NA
D gene: NA
J gene: TRBJ2-2
CDR3 protein: CSASHGGELFF
CDR3 DNA: TGCAGTGCTTCCCATGGCGGGGAGCTGTTTTTT

V gene: TRBV5-1
clone size: NA
D gene: NA
J gene: TRBJ2-1
CDR3 protein: CASGENEQFF
CDR3 DNA: TGCGCCAGCGGGGAAAATGAGCAGTTCTTC

V gene: TRBV7-9
clone size: NA
D gene: NA
J gene: TRBJ1-3
CDR3 protein: CASSLARGSQVSGNTIYF
CDR3 DNA: TGTGCCAGCAGCTTAGCGCGTGGCAGCCAGGTCTCTGGAAACACCATATATTTT

V gene: TRBV5-5
clone size: once
D gene: NA
J gene: TRBJ1-1
CDR3 protein: CASSLPGGAFF
CDR3 DNA: TGTGCCAGCAGCCTCCCAGGTGGAGCTTTCTTT

V gene: TRBV5-4
clone size: NA
D gene: NA
J gene: TRBJ2-7
CDR3 protein: CASSFEDYEQYF
CDR3 DNA: TGTGCCAGCAGCTTTGAGGACTACGAGCAGTACTTC

V gene: TRBV3-1/TRBV3-2
clone size: NA
D gene: NA
J gene: TRBJ1-4
CDR3 protein: CASPVAATNEKLFF
CDR3 DNA: TGTGCCAGTCCCGTGGCCGCAACTAATGAAAAACTGTTTTTT

V gene: TRBV9
clone size: NA
D gene: TRBD2
J gene: TRBJ2-1
CDR3 protein: CASSVAAGEYNEQFF
CDR3 DNA: TGTGCCAGCAGCGTAGCAGCGGGAGAGTACAATGAGCAGTTCTTC

V gene: TRBV5-4
clone size: NA
D gene: NA
J gene: TRBJ1-1
CDR3 protein: CASSPLMGGTNTEAFF
CDR3 DNA: TGTGCCAGCAGCCCCTTAATGGGGGGTACGAACACTGAAGCTTTCTTT

V gene: TRBV2
clone size: NA
D gene: NA
J gene: TRBJ1-5
CDR3 protein: CASTSRSANQPQHF
CDR3 DNA: TGTGCCAGCACCAGCCGGTCGGCAAATCAGCCCCAGCATTTT

V gene: TRBV18
clone size: NA
D gene: NA
J gene: TRBJ1-2
CDR3 protein: CASSPLSGDYGYTF
CDR3 DNA: TGTGCCAGCTCACCACTCTCAGGGGACTATGGCTACACCTTC

V gene: TRBV5-6
clone size: NA
D gene: NA
J gene: TRBJ2-5
CDR3 protein: CASSQAFQETQYF
CDR3 DNA: TGTGCCAGCAGCCAAGCTTTCCAAGAGACCCAGTACTTC

V gene: TRBV19
clone size: NA
D gene: NA
J gene: TRBJ2-3
CDR3 protein: CASKGGDTQYF
CDR3 DNA: TGTGCCAGTAAGGGAGGAGATACGCAGTATTTT

V gene: TRBV19
clone size: NA
D gene: NA
J gene: TRBJ2-2
CDR3 protein: CASSMGRTGELFF
CDR3 DNA: TGTGCCAGTAGTATGGGTCGCACCGGGGAGCTGTTTTTT

V gene: TRBV10-3
clone size: NA
D gene: TRBD1
J gene: TRBJ1-1
CDR3 protein: CAISESTTGGWGTEAFF
CDR3 DNA: TGTGCCATCAGTGAGTCGACGACAGGGGGCTGGGGCACTGAAGCTTTCTTT

V gene: TRBV30
clone size: NA
D gene: NA
J gene: TRBJ2-2
CDR3 protein: CAWSAMTGTGELFF
CDR3 DNA: TGTGCCTGGAGTGCGATGACCGGTACCGGGGAGCTGTTTTTT

V gene: TRBV30
clone size: NA
D gene: NA
J gene: TRBJ1-5
CDR3 protein: CAWSVGLRDQPQHF
CDR3 DNA: TGTGCCTGGAGTGTCGGGCTCAGGGATCAGCCCCAGCATTTT

V gene: TRBV29-1
clone size: once
D gene: NA
J gene: TRBJ2-2
CDR3 protein: CSVEEEGEGGELFF
CDR3 DNA: TGCAGCGTTGAAGAAGAGGGAGAGGGCGGGGAGCTGTTTTTT

V gene: TRBV7-9
clone size: NA
D gene: NA
J gene: TRBJ1-1
CDR3 protein: CASSSAMNTEAFF
CDR3 DNA: TGTGCCAGCAGCTCCGCCATGAACACTGAAGCTTTCTTT

V gene: TRBV13
clone size: NA
D gene: NA
J gene: TRBJ2-3
CDR3 protein: CASSPPGRQTDTQYF
CDR3 DNA: TGTGCCAGCAGCCCCCCCGGCCGCCAAACAGATACGCAGTATTTT

V gene: TRBV5-1
clone size: NA
D gene: NA
J gene: TRBJ1-4
CDR3 protein: CASSLGGGGQEKLFF
CDR3 DNA: TGCGCCAGCAGCTTAGGCGGAGGGGGTCAGGAAAAACTGTTTTTT

V gene: TRBV9
clone size: few
D gene: TRBD1
J gene: TRBJ1-2
CDR3 protein: CASSAERTGAGRDDGYTF
CDR3 DNA: TGTGCCAGCAGCGCGGAGAGGACAGGGGCTGGAAGGGATGATGGCTACACCTTC

V gene: TRBV30
clone size: NA
D gene: NA
J gene: TRBJ1-6
CDR3 protein: CASAADEGSPLHF
CDR3 DNA: TGTGCCTCTGCTGCGGACGAAGGTTCACCCCTCCACTTT

V gene: TRBV6-2/TRBV6-3
clone size: NA
D gene: TRBD1
J gene: TRBJ1-6
CDR3 protein: CASSYPRDSHSPLHF
CDR3 DNA: TGTGCCAGCAGTTACCCAAGGGACAGCCATTCACCCCTCCACTTT

V gene: TRBV3-1/TRBV3-2
clone size: NA
D gene: TRBD1
J gene: TRBJ1-2
CDR3 protein: CASSRTGVNYGYTF
CDR3 DNA: TGTGCCAGCAGCCGGACAGGGGTCAACTATGGCTACACCTTC

V gene: TRBV6-5
clone size: NA
D gene: NA
J gene: TRBJ1-5
CDR3 protein: CASSYSRNAEPQHF
CDR3 DNA: TGTGCCAGCAGTTACTCGAGAAACGCAGAGCCCCAGCATTTT

V gene: TRBV18
clone size: NA
D gene: TRBD1
J gene: TRBJ1-2
CDR3 protein: CASSLGTGDYGYTF
CDR3 DNA: TGTGCCAGCTCACTAGGGACAGGAGACTATGGCTACACCTTC

V gene: TRBV9
clone size: NA
D gene: TRBD2
J gene: TRBJ2-3
CDR3 protein: CASSVSGGTGDTQYF
CDR3 DNA: TGTGCCAGCAGCGTAAGCGGGGGGACGGGAGATACGCAGTATTTT

V gene: TRBV27
clone size: once
D gene: NA
J gene: TRBJ1-1
CDR3 protein: CASSFLGLNTEAFF
CDR3 DNA: TGTGCCAGCAGTTTTCTGGGTCTGAACACTGAAGCTTTCTTT

V gene: TRBV6-2/TRBV6-3
clone size: NA
D gene: NA
J gene: TRBJ1-1
CDR3 protein: CASSNWVLMNTEAFF
CDR3 DNA: TGTGCCAGCAGTAATTGGGTCCTTATGAACACTGAAGCTTTCTTT

V gene: TRBV30
clone size: NA
D gene: TRBD2
J gene: TRBJ2-7
CDR3 protein: CACSTGGEQYF
CDR3 DNA: TGTGCCTGTTCCACGGGGGGCGAGCAGTACTTC

V gene: TRBV5-5
clone size: NA
D gene: TRBD1
J gene: TRBJ2-1
CDR3 protein: CASSLSGTETYNEQFF
CDR3 DNA: TGTGCCAGCAGCTTATCCGGGACAGAGACCTACAATGAGCAGTTCTTC

V gene: TRBV6-6
clone size: NA
D gene: NA
J gene: TRBJ1-5
CDR3 protein: CASSYSGGSSNQPQHF
CDR3 DNA: TGTGCCAGCAGTTACTCCGGGGGGAGTAGCAATCAGCCCCAGCATTTT

V gene: TRBV2
clone size: NA
D gene: NA
J gene: TRBJ1-3
CDR3 protein: CASSEGGSGNTIYF
CDR3 DNA: TGTGCCAGCAGTGAAGGCGGCTCTGGAAACACCATATATTTT

V gene: TRBV9
clone size: NA
D gene: TRBD1
J gene: TRBJ2-5
CDR3 protein: CASAPTGVGGTQYF
CDR3 DNA: TGTGCCAGCGCCCCGACAGGGGTTGGGGGGACCCAGTACTTC

V gene: TRBV6-2/TRBV6-3
clone size: NA
D gene: NA
J gene: TRBJ1-5
CDR3 protein: CASSTHERNQPQHF
CDR3 DNA: TGTGCCAGCAGTACACACGAGCGCAATCAGCCCCAGCATTTT

V gene: TRBV7-9
clone size: NA
D gene: NA
J gene: TRBJ1-4
CDR3 protein: CASSRLGANEKLFF
CDR3 DNA: TGTGCCAGCAGCCGCCTGGGTGCTAATGAAAAACTGTTTTTT

V gene: TRBV3-1/TRBV3-2
clone size: NA
D gene: NA
J gene: TRBJ1-6
CDR3 protein: CASSPGSYNSPLHF
CDR3 DNA: TGTGCCAGCAGCCCGGGCTCCTATAATTCACCCCTCCACTTT

V gene: TRBV6-5
clone size: NA
D gene: NA
J gene: TRBJ1-1
CDR3 protein: CASSSETEWGEAFF
CDR3 DNA: TGTGCCAGCAGTTCCGAGACAGAATGGGGTGAAGCTTTCTTT

V gene: TRBV6-2/TRBV6-3
clone size: NA
D gene: NA
J gene: TRBJ1-1
CDR3 protein: CASSFGPDVEAFF
CDR3 DNA: TGTGCCAGCAGTTTCGGCCCCGATGTGGAAGCTTTCTTT

V gene: TRBV4-3
clone size: NA
D gene: NA
J gene: TRBJ2-1
CDR3 protein: CASSQDQDRLRNEQFF
CDR3 DNA: TGCGCCAGCAGCCAAGATCAGGACCGCTTGAGGAATGAGCAGTTCTTC

V gene: TRBV9
clone size: NA
D gene: NA
J gene: TRBJ1-2
CDR3 protein: CASSVEVDGGHYGYTF
CDR3 DNA: TGTGCCAGCAGCGTAGAGGTGGATGGGGGACACTATGGCTACACCTTC

V gene: TRBV19
clone size: NA
D gene: NA
J gene: TRBJ2-1
CDR3 protein: CASSNQGYNEQFF
CDR3 DNA: TGTGCCAGTAGTAATCAGGGGTACAATGAGCAGTTCTTC

V gene: TRBV2
clone size: NA
D gene: NA
J gene: TRBJ1-1
CDR3 protein: CASRGDISNTEAFF
CDR3 DNA: TGTGCCAGCAGAGGGGACATCTCGAACACTGAAGCTTTCTTT

V gene: TRBV11-3
clone size: NA
D gene: NA
J gene: TRBJ1-1
CDR3 protein: CASSKGDHRNTEAFF
CDR3 DNA: TGTGCCAGCAGCAAGGGGGATCATCGGAACACTGAAGCTTTCTTT

V gene: TRBV4-1
clone size: NA
D gene: TRBD2
J gene: TRBJ2-3
CDR3 protein: CASSHPATGTSWTDTQYF
CDR3 DNA: TGCGCCAGCAGCCACCCCGCAACCGGGACTAGTTGGACAGATACGCAGTATTTT

V gene: TRBV6-2/TRBV6-3
clone size: NA
D gene: NA
J gene: TRBJ2-7
CDR3 protein: CASSQGPYEQYF
CDR3 DNA: TGTGCCAGCAGTCAAGGACCCTACGAGCAGTACTTC

V gene: TRBV30
clone size: NA
D gene: TRBD2
J gene: TRBJ2-1
CDR3 protein: CARRVGGSSYNEQFF
CDR3 DNA: TGTGCCCGTCGAGTCGGCGGGAGCTCCTACAATGAGCAGTTCTTC

V gene: TRBV2
clone size: NA
D gene: NA
J gene: TRBJ1-5
CDR3 protein: CASSYQGQPQHF
CDR3 DNA: TGTGCCAGCAGTTATCAGGGACAGCCCCAGCATTTT

V gene: TRBV5-4
clone size: NA
D gene: NA
J gene: TRBJ1-1
CDR3 protein: CASSPPGWEAAQPEAFF
CDR3 DNA: TGTGCCAGCAGCCCCCCAGGTTGGGAGGCGGCACAACCTGAAGCTTTCTTT

V gene: TRBV6-4
clone size: once
D gene: NA
J gene: TRBJ1-2
CDR3 protein: CASNRQVAYRDGYTF
CDR3 DNA: TGTGCCAGCAACCGACAGGTTGCCTATCGAGATGGCTACACCTTC

V gene: TRBV4-1
clone size: NA
D gene: TRBD2
J gene: TRBJ2-1
CDR3 protein: CASSQAGTSGVYNEQFF
CDR3 DNA: TGCGCCAGCAGCCAAGCCGGGACTAGCGGGGTTTACAATGAGCAGTTCTTC

V gene: TRBV7-9
clone size: NA
D gene: NA
J gene: TRBJ1-1
CDR3 protein: CASSLRPGSNTEAFF
CDR3 DNA: TGTGCCAGCAGCTTACGACCGGGGTCGAACACTGAAGCTTTCTTT